This entry lists 7 T cell receptor beta chains sequenced from one sample in a study of blood T cell repertoires in COVID-19. TCRdb's table, derived via immunoSEQ multiplex PCR, lists solely in-frame clones and lacks some. The sample consists of 400,000 to 450,000 clones, around nine tenths of them appearing once. Sequences were obtained from peripheral blood. The source is a man between 18 and 35 years old with COVID-19, enrolled during active disease.

The V and J genes are TRBV18 and TRBJ2-1; maybe TRBD1 (5 bases). Trimming shortened V by 0 bases and J by 0 bases, and 21 bases separated the two germline ends. The germline V gene has CDR1 KGHSH and CDR2 LQKENI. This CDR3 contains 20 residues. The CDR3 loop is CASSPPYTGTIQSSYNEQFF. The DNA of the CDR3 is TGTGCCAGCTCACCACCGTACACAGGAACAATACAAAGCTCCTACAATGAGCAGTTCTTC.

The chain has TRBV2 and TRBJ2-5; D may be TRBD2 (6 bases). Germline CDR1 reads SNHLY; CDR2 reads FYNNEI. This CDR3 comprises 17 residues. V shed 3 bases and J shed 4 bases, with 21 bases lying between them. The CDR3 DNA reads as TGTGCCAGCAGTGAGCCCACACTTGGGACTGGGGGAGAGACCCAGTACTTC. This gives the protein CASSEPTLGTGGETQYF.

The gene calls are TRBV6-5 and TRBJ1-1; tentatively, D is TRBD1 (5 bases). Germline V gene sequence: CDR1 MNHEY, CDR2 SVGAGI. The CDR3 has 11 residues. V gave up 8 bases and J gave up 6 bases, with 10 bases separating them. Written as DNA, the CDR3 is TGTGCCAGCGGTTGGGGGGCTGAAGCTTTCTTT. Protein product: CASGWGAEAFF.

V and J are TRBV15 and TRBJ1-5; TRBD1 might be the D (6 bases). CDR1 is LNHNV, CDR2 YYDKDF, per germline (reference sequence). The CDR3 extends over 23 amino acids. Trimming cost V 1 base and J 0 bases, with 31 bases left between them. CDR3 DNA sequence: TGTGCCACCAGCAGAGGAGGGGTATGGGGCAGGGGCCTAGAATTTTATAGCAATCAGCCCCAGCATTTT. Amino acids: CATSRGGVWGRGLEFYSNQPQHF.

This chain links TRBV5-1 with TRBJ2-1; tentative D call: TRBD2 (6 bases). Germline V gene lookup returns CDR1 SGHRS and CDR2 YFSETQ. V lost 0 bases to trimming and J lost 10 bases, with 14 bases between them. CDR3 length: 14 amino acids. The CDR3 sequence: CASSLVISGEEQFF. CDR3 DNA sequence: TGCGCCAGCAGCTTGGTGATTTCGGGGGAAGAGCAGTTCTTC.

The chain uses TRBV3-1 (or the pseudogene TRBV3-2) and TRBJ2-5, with D hard to call. CDR1 and CDR2 from the germline V gene are LGHDT and YNNKEL (reference sequence). V was pared by 6 bases and J by 0 bases, with 8 bases between. The CDR3 length is 13 residues. The CDR3 reads CASRPQYQETQYF. The CDR3, as DNA: TGTGCCAGCAGGCCCCAGTACCAAGAGACCCAGTACTTC.

The chain recombines TRBV13 with TRBJ2-3; TRBD1 agrees at 9 bases. This CDR3 is built from 14 residues. Germline V lookup: CDR1 PRHDT, CDR2 FYEKMQ (reference sequence). With V trimmed by 5 bases and J by 5 bases, 5 bases remained unmatched. CDR3: CASSPRQGGDTQYF. The CDR3 region has the DNA TGTGCCAGCAGCCCCAGACAGGGGGGAGATACGCAGTATTTT.